Following are 26 T cell receptor beta chains from one sample sequenced in a study of technical replicates of blood from several donors. Data came from immunoSEQ multiplex PCR; TCRdb stores just in-frame clones and leaves some out. This table holds tens of thousands of clones, over 85% found once. Sequenced sample: PBMCs. These receptors were collected from a human donor in good health. Some clones in this sample may be carry-over from other donors' samples.

The V gene is TRBV6-1, the J gene TRBJ2-7, with TRBD2 as a possible D gene (5 bases). Germline loops: CDR1 MNHNS, CDR2 SASEGT. Between the trimmed V and J ends, which lost 5 bases and 3 bases, there was a span of 5 bases. This CDR3 spans 11 amino acids. The CDR3 loop is CASSRGYEQYF. For the CDR3, the DNA is TGTGCCAGCAGTCGGGGCTACGAGCAGTACTTC.

This clone was seen a single time. The chain carries TRBV25-1 and TRBJ2-3, with D possibly TRBD2 on 6 matching bases. Trimming pared 2 bases from V and 4 bases from J, leaving 16 bases between. Germline V gives CDR1 MGHDK, CDR2 SYGVNS. The CDR3 consists of 16 residues. CDR3 bases: TGTGCCAGCAGTGAAACAAGGGCGGGAATTCCAGATACGCAGTATTTT. This gives the protein CASSETRAGIPDTQYF. Filled out from reference TRBV25-1 and TRBJ2-3, the complete variable domain reads EADIYQTPRYLVIGTGKKITLECSQTMGHDKMYWYQQDPGMELHLIHYSYGVNSTEKGDLSSESTVSRIRTEHFPLTLESARPSHTSQYLCASSETRAGIPDTQYFGPGTRLTVL.

The gene calls are TRBV14 and TRBJ2-7, with 8 bases identical to TRBD1. CDR1 and CDR2 (germline): SGHDN, FVKESK. The CDR3 has 13 residues. V lost 6 bases to trimming and J lost 5 bases; unmatched junction nucleotides: 6. Here the CDR3 DNA reads TGTGCCAGCAGTCGACAGGGGCCCAACGAGCAGTACTTC. This encodes CASSRQGPNEQYF.

This sequence joins TRBV27 and TRBJ2-7; 10 nucleotides align to TRBD2. J was trimmed by 2 bases and V by 4 bases; bases with no gene match: 2. The germline gives CDR1 MNHEY, CDR2 SMNVEV (reference sequence). The CDR3 has 14 residues. The CDR3 DNA is TGTGCCAGCAGTTCAGCGGGAGGGCCCTACGAGCAGTACTTC. As protein: CASSSAGGPYEQYF.

The chain recombines TRBV7-2 with TRBJ2-1, with D possibly being TRBD1 (6 bases). The CDR3 consists of 15 residues. Germline V CDR1 and CDR2: SGHTA, FQGNSA. Trimming shortened V by 6 bases and J by 3 bases, and 15 bases separated the two germline ends. The CDR3 region is CASRKPQGDYNEQFF. CDR3 nucleotide sequence: TGTGCCAGCAGGAAACCACAGGGTGACTACAATGAGCAGTTCTTC.

This chain uses TRBV5-1 with TRBJ2-7; 13 bases map to TRBD2. This CDR3 is 15 amino acids long. The ends lost 3 bases at V and 5 bases at J; junction bases unmatched: 5. From germline, CDR1 is SGHRS and CDR2 YFSETQ. As DNA, the CDR3 is TGCGCCAGCAGCTGGACTAGCGGGAGTCTCCACGAGCAGTACTTC. Translating gives CASSWTSGSLHEQYF.

The rearrangement joins TRBV6-1 to TRBJ1-2; D ambiguous. CDR3 size: 13 residues. The V and J ends lost 4 bases and 7 bases respectively, with 13 bases between them. The germline CDR1 and CDR2 sequences are MNHNS and SASEGT. The CDR3 DNA follows: TGTGCCAGCAGTGTTTCCTCGACTTCTGGCTACACCTTC. This gives the protein CASSVSSTSGYTF.

The chain carries TRBV4-1 and TRBJ2-6; tentatively, D is TRBD1 (5 bases). The V gene's germline CDR1 is MGHRA and CDR2 YSYEKL. The V and J ends lost 0 bases and 0 bases respectively, with 12 bases between them. The length of the CDR3 is 18 residues. The CDR3 coding sequence is TGCGCCAGCAGCCAAGACGGACAAAGGCGCTCTGGGGCCAACGTCCTGACTTTC. Protein sequence: CASSQDGQRRSGANVLTF.

The rearrangement joins TRBV19 to TRBJ1-3; TRBD1 is a possible D gene (5 bases). V was trimmed by 5 bases and J by 1 base, leaving 9 bases between them. Germline V gene sequence: CDR1 LNHDA, CDR2 SQIVND (reference sequence). This CDR3 is built from 14 residues. CDR3 DNA sequence: TGTGCCAGTAGTTTGACAGCTTCTGGAAACACCATATATTTT. Protein product: CASSLTASGNTIYF.

This chain links TRBV6-1 with TRBJ1-2; TRBD1 is a possible D gene (5 bases). Deletions cut 2 bases from V and 2 bases from J, with 12 bases between. This CDR3 spans 15 amino acids. From germline, CDR1 is MNHNS and CDR2 SASEGT. Written as DNA, the CDR3 is TGTGCCAGCAGTGAATATGGGGCCCCGAACTATGGCTACACCTTC. Protein product: CASSEYGAPNYGYTF.

This sequence joins TRBV7-9 and TRBJ2-7, with 8 bases aligning to TRBD2. The CDR3 runs to 13 residues. CDR1 and CDR2 from the germline V gene are SEHNR and FQNEAQ (reference sequence). J was trimmed by 5 bases and V by 8 bases; bases with no gene match: 8. The DNA for the CDR3 is TGTGCCAGCCAGCGGGGGAAGGTCCACGAGCAGTACTTC. The encoded protein is CASQRGKVHEQYF.

This rearrangement joins TRBV4-1 to TRBJ2-2; 12 nucleotides match TRBD2. V lost 4 bases to trimming and J lost 7 bases; unmatched junction nucleotides: 13. Germline CDR1 and CDR2: MGHRA and YSYEKL. The CDR3 is 18 amino acids. The CDR3 nucleotides read TGCGCCAGCAGCCCGGGGCCTAGCGGGAGGGATCAGGGCGGGGAGCTGTTTTTT. Translation gives CASSPGPSGRDQGGELFF.

V and J are TRBV7-9 and TRBJ1-1; D call uncertain. The germline CDR1 and CDR2 sequences are SEHNR and FQNEAQ (reference sequence). The CDR3 has 11 amino acids. Trimming took off 3 bases at V and 8 bases at J, with 7 bases between the two ends. The DNA for the CDR3 is TGTGCCAGCAGCTTCGTTGGCGAAGCTTTCTTT. It specifies CASSFVGEAFF.

The chain recombines TRBV5-1 with TRBJ2-5, with 9 nucleotides matching TRBD2. V was clipped by 0 bases and J by 3 bases; unmatched bases: 6. CDR3 length: 16 residues. The germline V gene encodes CDR1 SGHRS and CDR2 YFSETQ. The chain's CDR3 is CASSLAAGGLEETQYF. CDR3 nucleotides: TGCGCCAGCAGCTTGGCCGCGGGGGGGCTGGAAGAGACCCAGTACTTC.

The gene calls are TRBV9 and TRBJ2-3; tentatively, D is TRBD2 (6 bases). Trimming stripped 3 bases from V and 8 bases from J, with 22 bases between. Germline CDR1 SGDLS, CDR2 YYNGEE. The CDR3 totals 16 residues. In nucleotides, the CDR3 is TGTGCCAGCAGCGACGAACCGGGACTCCTCCTCGGTACGCAGTATTTT. Its translation: CASSDEPGLLLGTQYF.

This chain joins TRBV5-5 and TRBJ2-7; D uncertain. Germline loops: CDR1 SGHKS, CDR2 YYEKEE (reference sequence). Trimming cost V 4 bases and J 0 bases, with 14 bases left between them. The CDR3 totals 15 residues. CDR3 sequence (DNA): TGTGCCAGCAGCCTGGCATTGGAGAGCTCCTACGAGCAGTACTTC. Translation gives CASSLALESSYEQYF.

V and J are TRBV13 and TRBJ2-7; 11 bases fit TRBD2. V trimming: 5 bases; J trimming: 2 bases; junction bases outside the gene matches: 5. The CDR3 is 15 residues long. Germline assignment: CDR1 PRHDT and CDR2 FYEKMQ (reference sequence). Here the CDR3 reads CASSRGLAEAYEQYF. The DNA of the CDR3 is TGTGCCAGCAGCCGGGGACTAGCGGAAGCCTACGAGCAGTACTTC.

This chain uses TRBV7-2 with TRBJ2-1; no definite D call. The V gene's germline CDR1 is SGHTA and CDR2 FQGNSA. The V and J ends lost 5 bases and 10 bases respectively, with 15 bases between them. The CDR3 totals 13 residues. CDR3 in amino acids: CASSILDGGEQFF. CDR3 in DNA: TGTGCCAGCAGCATCCTTGATGGCGGAGAGCAGTTCTTC.

The chain combines TRBV5-4 with TRBJ1-4; TRBD1 aligns across 11 bases. The CDR3 totals 15 residues. The germline CDR1 and CDR2 sequences are SGHNT and YYREEE (reference sequence). V dropped 2 bases and J dropped 8; count of bases not matched to a gene: 5. Here the CDR3 reads CASSFADRGREKLFF. The CDR3 nucleotides read TGTGCCAGCAGCTTCGCGGACAGGGGGCGCGAAAAACTGTTTTTT.

V usage is TRBV5-1 and J usage is TRBJ2-5; maybe TRBD1 (7 bases). V was cut by 4 bases and J by 7 bases, with 17 bases left in between. The CDR3 has 14 residues. Germline CDR1 is SGHRS and CDR2 is YFSETQ. CDR3 bases: TGCGCCAGCAGCCCGGGACAGCTCGGGGGGACCCAGTACTTC. The encoded protein is CASSPGQLGGTQYF.

The V gene is TRBV12-5, the J gene TRBJ2-7, with D hard to call. The CDR3 contains 10 residues. With 2 bases removed from V and 6 bases from J, the gap between germline ends came to 2 bases. CDR1 is LGHNT and CDR2 is FRNRAP in the germline V gene. CDR3 loop: CASGLREQYF. DNA for the CDR3: TGTGCTAGTGGTTTGCGCGAGCAGTACTTC.

The V and J genes are TRBV4-1 and TRBJ1-5; tentatively, D is TRBD1 (5 bases). The V end was cut by 1 base, the J end by 4 bases, with 8 bases between. The germline V gene has CDR1 MGHRA and CDR2 YSYEKL. The CDR3 extends over 14 amino acids. The CDR3 sequence: CASSQGQTNQPQHF. CDR3 sequence (DNA): TGCGCCAGCAGCCAAGGACAGACTAATCAGCCCCAGCATTTT.

This chain connects TRBV7-2 to TRBJ1-1, with D tentatively TRBD1 (6 bases). This CDR3 has 16 amino acids. The V gene's germline CDR1 is SGHTA and CDR2 FQGNSA. The V and J ends lost 5 bases and 0 bases respectively, with 16 bases between them. The CDR3 loop is CASSPQGQLMNTEAFF. The CDR3 region has the DNA TGTGCCAGCAGCCCCCAGGGACAACTCATGAACACTGAAGCTTTCTTT.

The chain links TRBV6-5 to TRBJ1-6, with D possibly TRBD1 on 6 matching bases. V lost 7 bases, J lost 7 bases, and 14 bases lay in between. The V gene's germline CDR1 is MNHEY and CDR2 SVGAGI. CDR3 length: 14 amino acids. The CDR3 DNA follows: TGTGCCAGCATGGGGGCCGGGGGGAATTCACCCCTCCACTTT. It translates to CASMGAGGNSPLHF.

This clone appeared a single time. This rearrangement joins TRBV7-2 to TRBJ2-5, with TRBD2 matching over 10 bases. V was clipped by 1 base and J by 2 bases; unmatched bases: 4. The CDR3 length is 16 residues. From germline, CDR1 is SGHTA and CDR2 FQGNSA. The DNA for the CDR3 is TGTGCCAGCAGCTTAGGTAGCGGGGGGACACAAGAGACCCAGTACTTC. This codes for CASSLGSGGTQETQYF.

The J gene is TRBJ2-7, the V gene TRBV6-4; D might be TRBD1 (6 bases). This CDR3 is 14 amino acids long. Germline values: CDR1 MRHNA, CDR2 SNTAGT. Trimming cost V 7 bases and J 0 bases, with 13 bases left between them. DNA of the CDR3: TGTGCCAGCACCAATGACAGGCTCTCCTACGAGCAGTACTTC. It is translated as CASTNDRLSYEQYF.